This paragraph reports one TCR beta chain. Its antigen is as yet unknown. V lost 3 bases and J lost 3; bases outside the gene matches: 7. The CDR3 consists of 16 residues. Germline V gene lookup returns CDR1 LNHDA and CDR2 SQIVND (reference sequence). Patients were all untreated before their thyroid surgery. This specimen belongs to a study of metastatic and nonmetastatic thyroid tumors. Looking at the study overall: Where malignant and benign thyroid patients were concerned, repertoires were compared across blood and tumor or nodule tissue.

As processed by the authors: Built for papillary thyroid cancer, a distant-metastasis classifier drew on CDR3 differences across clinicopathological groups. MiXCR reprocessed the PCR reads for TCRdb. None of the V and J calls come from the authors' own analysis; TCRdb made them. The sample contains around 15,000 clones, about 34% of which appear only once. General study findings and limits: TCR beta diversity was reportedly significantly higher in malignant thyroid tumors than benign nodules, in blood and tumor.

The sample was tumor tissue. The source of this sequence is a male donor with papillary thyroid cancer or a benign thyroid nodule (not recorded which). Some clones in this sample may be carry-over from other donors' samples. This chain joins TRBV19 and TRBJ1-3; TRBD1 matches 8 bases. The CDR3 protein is CASSMTRGRGGNTIYF. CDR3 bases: TGTGCCAGTAGTATGACCAGGGGGCGCGGTGGAAACACCATATATTTT. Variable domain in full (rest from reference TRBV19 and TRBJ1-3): DGGITQSPKYLFRKEGQNVTLSCEQNLNHDAMYWYRQDPGQGLRLIYYSQIVNDFQKGDIAEGYSVSREKKESFPLTVTSAQKNPTAFYLCASSMTRGRGGNTIYFGEGSWLTVV.